This TCR beta chain was found in a study of cytomegalovirus exposure and HLA in healthy donors. Findings and limits, study-wide: It was reported in a later analysis that an Asian-associated ancestry cluster showed fewer N-insertions than the 666-donor mean. With DRB1 most and HLA-C fewest, TCR association rates differed between HLA loci in a later analysis.

Trimming at V came to 6 bases and at J to 8 bases, leaving 7 bases not matched to a gene. This CDR3 is 14 amino acids long. Germline V CDR1 and CDR2: MNHEY, SVGAGI. Details on this clone: Its cognate antigen is unknown.

Primers: 60 Vbeta forward and 13 Jbeta reverse. Here immunoSEQ multiplex PCR was the method, and the copy in TCRdb shows in-frame clones only, minus some. The data contain around 59,000 clones, roughly 83% of them seen just once; the ten biggest clones take up 1.5% to 2%. No CMV serostatus was recorded for this donor. This sequence was found in a human donor in good health. V usage is TRBV6-5 and J usage is TRBJ1-6; TRBD1 agrees at 7 bases. What was sequenced was PBMCs. CDR3 bases: TGTGCCAGCAGCACAAACAGGGGAGATTCACCCCTCCACTTT. It translates to CASSTNRGDSPLHF.